The present entry profiles one T cell receptor beta chain with its context. The sample is drawn from a study of blood T cell repertoires in COVID-19. J gave up 4 bases and V 3 bases, and 5 bases lay outside the gene matches. Per the germline V gene, CDR1 is MNHEY and CDR2 is SMNVEV (reference sequence). This CDR3 has 14 amino acids. Original processing notes: Cell counts per sample came from amplifying reference gene primers. Using immunoSEQ multiplex PCR, the repertoire was profiled, and TCRdb retains in-frame clones only, with some absent. V and J calls plus clone size are reproduced from that table; the DNA served to infer D and trimming. The sample has under 300,000 clones, around 87% seen once.

This clonotype was sampled from a woman aged 40 to 55 with acute COVID-19. Sequencing was done on a sample of PBMCs or T cells enriched from blood (not recorded which). This rearrangement joins TRBV27 to TRBJ2-5, with TRBD2 matching 7 bases. CDR3 sequence reads: CASSFGGRGETQYF. The CDR3, as DNA: TGTGCCAGCAGTTTCGGTGGGAGGGGAGAGACCCAGTACTTC.